This T cell receptor beta chain was sequenced for a study of cytomegalovirus exposure and HLA in healthy donors. Study as a whole: One earlier analysis, a look at 200 million or so T cells, found approximately 120 million unique TCR beta sequences. Overall study findings and caveats: TCR beta V- and J-gene trimming, according to a later analysis, was linked to a missense DCLRE1C variant.

The V gene end was trimmed by 4 bases and the J gene end by 3 bases; junction bases not matched to a gene: 7. CDR3 length: 14 amino acids. Germline V CDR1 and CDR2: SGHNT, YYREEE (reference sequence). In the PCR, 60 Vbeta and 13 Jbeta primers were used. TCRdb keeps only in-frame clones here, not all; method: immunoSEQ multiplex PCR. The sample holds roughly 150,000 clones, about 80% seen once. With respect to this clone: As yet, its antigen is unknown.

The sequence came from a woman between 50 and 59 years old in good health and CMV-seropositive. The specimen was PBMCs. The genes are TRBV5-4 and TRBJ2-7, with 7 positions matching TRBD2. The CDR3 is CASSQDGGIYEQYF. The DNA for the CDR3 is TGTGCCAGCAGCCAAGACGGGGGGATCTACGAGCAGTACTTC.